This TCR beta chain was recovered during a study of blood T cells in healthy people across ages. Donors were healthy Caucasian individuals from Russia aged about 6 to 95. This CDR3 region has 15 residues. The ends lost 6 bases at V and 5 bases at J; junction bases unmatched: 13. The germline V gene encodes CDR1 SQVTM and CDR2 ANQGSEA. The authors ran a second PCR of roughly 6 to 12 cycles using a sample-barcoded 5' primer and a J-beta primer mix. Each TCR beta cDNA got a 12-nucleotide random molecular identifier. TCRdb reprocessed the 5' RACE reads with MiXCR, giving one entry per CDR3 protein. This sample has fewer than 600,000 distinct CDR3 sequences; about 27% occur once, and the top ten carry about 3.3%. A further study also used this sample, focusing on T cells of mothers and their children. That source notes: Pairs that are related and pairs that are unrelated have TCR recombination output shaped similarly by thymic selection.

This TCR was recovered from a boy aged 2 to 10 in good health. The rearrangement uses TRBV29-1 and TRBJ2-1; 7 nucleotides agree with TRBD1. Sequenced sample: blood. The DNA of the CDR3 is TGCAGCGTAGAAACAGGGGTTCGCTTTAACAATGAGCAGTTCTTC. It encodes CSVETGVRFNNEQFF.